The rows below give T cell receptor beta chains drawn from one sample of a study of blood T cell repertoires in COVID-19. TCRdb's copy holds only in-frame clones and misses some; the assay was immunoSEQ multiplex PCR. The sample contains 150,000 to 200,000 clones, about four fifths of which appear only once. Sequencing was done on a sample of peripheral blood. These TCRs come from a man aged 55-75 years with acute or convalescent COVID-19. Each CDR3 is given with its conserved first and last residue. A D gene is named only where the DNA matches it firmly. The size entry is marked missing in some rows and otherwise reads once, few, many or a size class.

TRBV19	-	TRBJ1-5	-	CASSIWGQGGQPQHF	TGTGCCAGTAGTATTTGGGGGCAGGGTGGTCAGCCCCAGCATTTT
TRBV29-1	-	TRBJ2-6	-	CSVGGMAGANVLTF	TGCAGCGTTGGAGGGATGGCCGGGGCCAACGTCCTGACTTTC
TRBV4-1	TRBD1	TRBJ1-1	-	CASSQDSRTGRRTEAFF	TGCGCCAGCAGCCAAGATAGTAGGACAGGTAGGAGGACTGAAGCTTTCTTT
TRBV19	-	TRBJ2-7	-	CASSIGAITGFGEQYF	TGTGCCAGTAGTATCGGGGCGATAACAGGGTTCGGCGAGCAGTACTTC
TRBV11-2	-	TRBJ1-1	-	CASSPMGGPKGEAFF	TGTGCCAGCAGCCCAATGGGGGGGCCGAAGGGTGAAGCTTTCTTT
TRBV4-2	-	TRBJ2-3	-	CASSQDETVTDTQYF	TGTGCCAGCAGCCAAGATGAAACAGTCACAGATACGCAGTATTTT
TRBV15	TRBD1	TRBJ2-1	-	CATSRARGGQGDNEQFF	TGTGCCACCAGCAGGGCCCGGGGAGGACAGGGGGACAATGAGCAGTTCTTC
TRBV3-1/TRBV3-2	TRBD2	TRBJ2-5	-	CASSQDGGETQYF	TGTGCCAGCAGCCAAGACGGGGGGGAGACCCAGTACTTC
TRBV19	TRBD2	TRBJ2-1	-	CASSRTSGKSYNEQFF	TGTGCCAGTAGCCGAACTAGCGGAAAATCCTACAATGAGCAGTTCTTC
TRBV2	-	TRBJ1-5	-	CASSELLGGPQHF	TGTGCCAGCAGTGAATTATTGGGGGGGCCCCAGCATTTT
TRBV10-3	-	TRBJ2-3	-	CAISESVKRADTQYF	TGTGCCATCAGTGAGTCGGTTAAGAGGGCAGATACGCAGTATTTT
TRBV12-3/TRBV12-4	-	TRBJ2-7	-	CASSYVRYEQYF	TGTGCCAGCAGTTATGTTCGCTACGAGCAGTACTTC
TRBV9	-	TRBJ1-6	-	CASSVNSGNSPLHF	TGTGCCAGCAGCGTAAACAGCGGAAATTCACCCCTCCACTTT
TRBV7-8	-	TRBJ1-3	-	CASSLELGNTIYF	TGTGCCAGCAGCTTAGAGCTGGGAAACACCATATATTTT
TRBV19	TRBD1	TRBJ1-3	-	CASTIRGQYSGNTIYF	TGTGCCAGTACTATAAGGGGACAGTACTCTGGAAACACCATATATTTT
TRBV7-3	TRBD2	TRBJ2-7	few	CASSQGTSGREQYF	TGTGCCAGCAGCCAGGGGACTAGCGGGCGGGAGCAGTACTTC
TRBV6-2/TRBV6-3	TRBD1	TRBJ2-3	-	CASSPGQGIDTQYF	TGTGCCAGCAGCCCCGGACAGGGAATAGATACGCAGTATTTT
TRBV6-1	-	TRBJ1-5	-	CASSEQRGVEQPQHF	TGTGCCAGCAGTGAACAACGGGGGGTTGAGCAGCCCCAGCATTTT
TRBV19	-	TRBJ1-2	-	CASSIQGSNHYGYTF	TGTGCCAGTAGTATTCAGGGCTCGAATCACTATGGCTACACCTTC
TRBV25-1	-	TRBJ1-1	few	CASSDPGTEAFF	TGTGCCAGCAGCGACCCCGGGACTGAAGCTTTCTTT
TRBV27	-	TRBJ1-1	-	CASSGAQAGTEAFF	TGTGCCAGCAGTGGCGCCCAAGCGGGAACTGAAGCTTTCTTT
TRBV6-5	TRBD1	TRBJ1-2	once	CASMGQLKGGYTF	TGTGCCAGCATGGGACAGTTGAAGGGTGGCTACACCTTC
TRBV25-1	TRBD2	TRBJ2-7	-	CASRGGLAAYEQYF	TGTGCCAGCAGGGGGGGACTAGCGGCCTACGAGCAGTACTTC
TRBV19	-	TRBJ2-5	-	CASSIGGGSETQYF	TGTGCCAGTAGTATAGGTGGGGGGAGCGAGACCCAGTACTTC
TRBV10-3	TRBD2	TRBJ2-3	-	CATAWAGGTDTQYF	TGTGCCACAGCCTGGGCGGGGGGCACAGATACGCAGTATTTT
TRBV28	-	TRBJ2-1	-	CASSLGQRYGGEQFF	TGTGCCAGCAGTTTAGGCCAGCGCTATGGGGGGGAGCAGTTCTTC
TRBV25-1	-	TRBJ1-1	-	CASSPKNTEAFF	TGTGCCAGCAGTCCCAAGAACACTGAAGCTTTCTTT
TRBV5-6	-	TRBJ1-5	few	CASSLFNRVDQPQHF	TGTGCCAGCAGCTTATTTAACAGGGTGGATCAGCCCCAGCATTTT
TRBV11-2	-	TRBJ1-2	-	CASSLVREANYGYTF	TGTGCCAGCAGCTTAGTTCGTGAAGCCAACTATGGCTACACCTTC
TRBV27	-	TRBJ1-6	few	CASSLTHPGYNNSPLHF	TGTGCCAGCAGTTTAACTCATCCGGGATACAATAATTCACCCCTCCACTTT
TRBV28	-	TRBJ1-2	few	CASSSPSTGNYGYTF	TGTGCCAGCAGTTCACCTTCGACAGGAAACTATGGCTACACCTTC
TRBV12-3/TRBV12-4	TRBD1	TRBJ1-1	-	CASTRTGYTEAFF	TGTGCCAGCACCAGGACAGGATACACTGAAGCTTTCTTT
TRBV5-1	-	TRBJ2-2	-	CASSGRTAGELFF	TGCGCCAGCAGCGGGAGGACCGCCGGGGAGCTGTTTTTT
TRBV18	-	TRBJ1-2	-	CASSPGPTNYGYTF	TGTGCCAGCTCACCGGGGCCAACTAACTATGGCTACACCTTC
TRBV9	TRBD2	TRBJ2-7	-	CASSVGRAGATYEQYF	TGTGCCAGCAGCGTAGGAAGGGCGGGAGCCACCTACGAGCAGTACTTC
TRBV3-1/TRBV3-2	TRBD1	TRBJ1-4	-	CASSQTTGRDEKLFF	TGTGCCAGCAGCCAGACGACAGGGCGAGACGAAAAACTGTTTTTT
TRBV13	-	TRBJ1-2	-	CASSPVGGSHYGYTF	TGTGCCAGCAGCCCCGTGGGGGGTAGTCACTATGGCTACACCTTC
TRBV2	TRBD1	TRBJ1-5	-	CASSEGTGGRPQHF	TGTGCCAGCAGTGAAGGGACAGGGGGCAGGCCCCAGCATTTT
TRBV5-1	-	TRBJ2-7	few	CASSLEPSLAYEQYF	TGCGCCAGCAGCTTGGAGCCTAGCTTGGCCTACGAGCAGTACTTC
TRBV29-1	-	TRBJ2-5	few	CSVEGEPGQETQYF	TGCAGCGTGGAGGGAGAGCCGGGCCAAGAGACCCAGTACTTC
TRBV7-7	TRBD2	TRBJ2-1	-	CASSPTSGLNNEQFF	TGTGCCAGCAGTCCCACTAGCGGCCTTAACAATGAGCAGTTCTTC
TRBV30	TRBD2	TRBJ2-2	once	CAFRGLAGITGELFF	TGTGCCTTCAGGGGACTAGCGGGAATCACCGGGGAGCTGTTTTTT
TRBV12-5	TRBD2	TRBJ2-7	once	CASGLVALGLAGPSYEQYF	TGTGCTAGTGGTTTGGTAGCGTTGGGACTAGCGGGTCCCTCCTACGAGCAGTACTTC
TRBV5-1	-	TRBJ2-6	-	CASTQQSSGANVLTF	TGCGCCAGCACCCAACAGAGCTCTGGGGCCAACGTCCTGACTTTC
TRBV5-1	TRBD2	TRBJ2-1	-	CASSLGEGYNEQFF	TGCGCCAGCAGTTTGGGGGAGGGCTACAATGAGCAGTTCTTC
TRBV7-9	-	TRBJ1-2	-	CASSLGTSPTHGYTF	TGTGCCAGCAGCTTAGGAACCTCGCCTACCCATGGCTACACCTTC
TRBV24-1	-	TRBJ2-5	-	CATSVGETQYF	TGTGCCACCAGTGTCGGAGAGACCCAGTACTTC
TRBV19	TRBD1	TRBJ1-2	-	CASSRGQAPYGYTF	TGTGCCAGTAGTAGGGGACAGGCTCCCTATGGCTACACCTTC
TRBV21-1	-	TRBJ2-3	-	CASSPLCRRKGPDTQYF	TGTGCCAGCAGCCCCCTTTGCCGGCGGAAGGGGCCGGATACGCAGTATTTT